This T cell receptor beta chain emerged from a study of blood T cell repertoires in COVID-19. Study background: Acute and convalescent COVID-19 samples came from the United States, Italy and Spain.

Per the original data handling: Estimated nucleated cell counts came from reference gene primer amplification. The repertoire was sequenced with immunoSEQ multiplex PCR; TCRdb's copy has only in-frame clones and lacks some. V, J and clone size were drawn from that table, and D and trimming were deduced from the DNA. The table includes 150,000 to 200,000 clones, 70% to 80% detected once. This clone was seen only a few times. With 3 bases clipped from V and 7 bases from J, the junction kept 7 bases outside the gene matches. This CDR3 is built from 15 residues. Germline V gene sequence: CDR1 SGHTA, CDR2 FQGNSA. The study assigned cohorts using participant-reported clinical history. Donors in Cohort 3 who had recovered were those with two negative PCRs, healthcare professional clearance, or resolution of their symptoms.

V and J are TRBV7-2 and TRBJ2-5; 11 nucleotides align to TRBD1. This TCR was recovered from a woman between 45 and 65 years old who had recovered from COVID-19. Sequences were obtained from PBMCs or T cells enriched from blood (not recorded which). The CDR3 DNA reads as TGTGCCAGCAGCTTCAGTTTGGACAGGGGGCTGACCCAGTACTTC. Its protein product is CASSFSLDRGLTQYF.